Shown below are 9 T cell receptor beta chains from a single sample sequenced in a study of T cell responses to AZD1222 COVID-19 vaccine. Using immunoSEQ multiplex PCR, the repertoire was profiled, and TCRdb retains in-frame clones only, with some absent. The table records approximately 120,000 clones, around 91% of them present only once. The sequenced sample was peripheral blood, obtained on day 0 of MenACWY control vaccination. The receptors were gathered from an adult in good health.

The sample holds a few counts of this clone. The chain uses TRBV5-6 and TRBJ1-1; tentative D call: TRBD1 (5 bases). The CDR3 is 13 amino acids. The V gene lost 5 bases and the J gene lost 7 bases, with 15 bases spanning the gap. The germline V gene encodes CDR1 SGHDT and CDR2 YYEEEE. CDR3 amino acids: CASSLTTVGEAFF. The CDR3 DNA sequence: TGTGCCAGCAGTCTAACGACAGTGGGTGAAGCTTTCTTT.

The chain has TRBV6-5 and TRBJ2-1; 8 nucleotides match TRBD1. J was trimmed by 1 base and V by 6 bases; bases with no gene match: 5. The V gene's germline CDR1 is MNHEY and CDR2 SVGAGI. The CDR3 sequence is 15 residues long. The CDR3 bases are TGTGCCAGCAGGGGCCGACAGGGGTCCTACAATGAGCAGTTCTTC. Protein product: CASRGRQGSYNEQFF.

CDR3 sequence (DNA): TGTGCCAGCTCACCATCATCGGGAACCCTCTCTGGAAACACCATATATTTT. Translated, it gives CASSPSSGTLSGNTIYF. The V gene is TRBV18, the J gene TRBJ1-3; no firm D call. Trimming left V 2 bases short and J 0 bases short, with 14 bases between. In germline, CDR1 is KGHSH, CDR2 LQKENI. The CDR3 length is 17 residues.

This chain connects TRBV7-3 to TRBJ2-1; 10 bases are shared with TRBD2. Per germline, CDR1 SGHTA and CDR2 FQGTGA. The CDR3 is made up of 15 amino acids. V lost 4 bases, J lost 2 bases, and 2 bases stayed unmatched. The CDR3, as DNA: TGTGCCAGCAGCTCCCTAGCGGGGGCCTACAATGAGCAGTTCTTC. It encodes CASSSLAGAYNEQFF.

The chain joins TRBV5-1 to TRBJ1-2; 7 bases map to TRBD1. CDR3 length: 14 amino acids. The junction had 11 bases not matched to a gene; V was cut back by 4 bases and J by 8 bases. Germline V lookup: CDR1 SGHRS, CDR2 YFSETQ. CDR3 coding DNA: TGCGCCAGCAGCACGGCTGACAGGGCGGGGGGCTACACCTTC. Amino acid sequence: CASSTADRAGGYTF.

In DNA, the CDR3 is TGTGCCAGCAGTTACGTTGACGGGGAGCTGTTTTTT. Translated, it gives CASSYVDGELFF. V gene TRBV6-5 combines with J gene TRBJ2-2; the D is unclear. Germline values: CDR1 MNHEY, CDR2 SVGAGI. Trimming left V 2 bases short and J 7 bases short, with 5 bases between. This CDR3 comprises 12 residues.

The chain carries TRBV2 and TRBJ2-7; no reliable D call. Trimming cost V 5 bases and J 1 base, with 12 bases left between them. CDR1 SNHLY and CDR2 FYNNEI come from the germline V gene. The CDR3 runs 14 residues. CDR3 sequence: CASSPLPKSYEQYV. The CDR3 coding sequence is TGTGCCAGCAGTCCCCTCCCGAAGTCCTACGAGCAGTACGTC.

The chain joins TRBV19 to TRBJ1-5, with 11 nucleotides matching TRBD1. V gave up 8 bases and J gave up 6 bases; unmatched junction bases: 9. CDR1 is LNHDA and CDR2 is SQIVND in the germline V gene (reference sequence). The CDR3 loop spans 15 amino acids. CDR3 amino acids: CASSPGQGGSQPQHF. The DNA for the CDR3 is TGTGCCAGTTCTCCGGGACAGGGGGGGAGTCAGCCCCAGCATTTT.

The CDR3 loop is CASSRGGGEAFF. The CDR3 DNA is TGTGCCAGTAGCCGGGGGGGAGGTGAAGCTTTCTTT. This chain connects TRBV19 to TRBJ1-1; the D gene is possibly TRBD1 (5 bases). The CDR3 is 12 residues long. Trimming took off 6 bases at V and 7 bases at J, with 12 bases between the two ends. Germline assignment: CDR1 LNHDA and CDR2 SQIVND (reference sequence).